The rows below give T cell receptor beta chains drawn from one sample of a study of shared clonotypes between healthy human individuals. Assay: immunoSEQ multiplex PCR; the TCRdb copy retains only in-frame clones and omits some. The table shows around 1,000,000 clones, with roughly 77% occurring only once. Material: memory CD4+ T cells from PBMCs. The receptors were gathered from a man aged 18 to 35 in good health. Some clones in this sample may be carry-over from other donors' samples. The CDR3 runs from the conserved cysteine through the conserved F or W. The order of the fields is CDR3 length, V gene, D gene, J gene, clone size, CDR3 protein, CDR3 DNA. A D gene is named only where the DNA matches it firmly. Clone size is stated in some rows and not others, as once, few, many or a class when expanded.

>15|TRBV9|.|TRBJ2-1|.
CASSEQGTNYNEQFF
TGTGCCAGCAGCGAGCAGGGGACCAACTACAATGAGCAGTTCTTC
>11|TRBV6-5|.|TRBJ2-6|.
CASSSSNVLTF
TGTGCCAGCAGCTCCTCAAACGTCCTGACTTTC
>13|TRBV2|.|TRBJ1-5|few
CASKGTTNQPQHF
TGTGCCAGCAAAGGGACTACCAATCAGCCCCAGCATTTT
>14|TRBV6-5|.|TRBJ2-2|.
CASTRTSYPGELFF
TGTGCCAGCACCAGAACTAGTTACCCCGGGGAGCTGTTTTTT
>13|TRBV5-1|.|TRBJ1-5|few
CASSLASNQPQHF
TGCGCCAGCAGCTTGGCTAGCAATCAGCCCCAGCATTTT
>16|TRBV28|.|TRBJ2-1|.
CASSSPAGGRGNEQFF
TGTGCCAGCAGTTCCCCCGCCGGGGGGAGGGGGAATGAGCAGTTCTTC
>15|TRBV5-1|TRBD1|TRBJ1-1|.
CASSPGLGDRAEAFF
TGCGCCAGCAGCCCCGGATTGGGCGACAGGGCTGAAGCTTTCTTT
>11|TRBV28|.|TRBJ2-1|few
CASSLVNEQFF
TGTGCCAGCAGTTTAGTCAATGAGCAGTTCTTC
>11|TRBV20-1|.|TRBJ2-7|once
CSASLSDEQYF
TGCAGTGCTAGCCTAAGCGACGAGCAGTACTTC
>15|TRBV25-1|TRBD1|TRBJ1-5|.
CASKGTGGGNQPQHF
TGTGCCAGCAAAGGGACAGGGGGCGGCAATCAGCCCCAGCATTTT
>12|TRBV11-1|.|TRBJ2-7|.
CASSQASYEQYF
TGTGCCAGCAGTCAAGCCTCCTACGAGCAGTACTTC
>14|TRBV6-6|.|TRBJ2-4|.
CASQGGEAKNIQYF
TGTGCCAGCCAAGGAGGGGAAGCCAAAAACATTCAGTACTTC
>13|TRBV6-1|.|TRBJ2-4|.
CASSEPYKNIQYF
TGTGCCAGCAGTGAACCGTACAAAAACATTCAGTACTTC
>13|TRBV10-1|.|TRBJ2-5|.
CASSKQIQETQYF
TGCGCCAGCAGTAAGCAGATACAAGAGACCCAGTACTTC
>13|TRBV2|TRBD1|TRBJ1-5|.
CASRQGANQPQHF
TGTGCCAGCCGGCAGGGGGCCAATCAGCCCCAGCATTTT
>16|TRBV5-1|TRBD2|TRBJ2-1|few
CASSLDPAGVVNEQFF
TGCGCCAGCAGCTTGGATCCAGCGGGAGTAGTAAATGAGCAGTTCTTC
>16|TRBV18|.|TRBJ1-3|.
CASSPGGSVSGNTIYF
TGTGCCAGCTCACCTGGGGGTTCCGTCTCTGGAAACACCATATATTTT
>14|TRBV11-2|.|TRBJ2-7|many
CASSLVGGEDEQYF
TGTGCCAGCAGCTTAGTGGGGGGCGAGGACGAGCAGTACTTC
>15|TRBV5-4|.|TRBJ2-7|.
CASSLLRGGGYEQYF
TGTGCCAGCAGCTTGCTGCGTGGGGGCGGCTACGAGCAGTACTTC
>15|TRBV10-3|.|TRBJ1-3|.
CAISPQVVSGNTIYF
TGTGCCATCAGCCCCCAGGTAGTATCTGGAAACACCATATATTTT
>15|TRBV28|.|TRBJ1-1|.
CASRRPGLKNTEAFF
TGTGCCAGCAGGCGCCCGGGACTTAAGAACACTGAAGCTTTCTTT
>15|TRBV6-5|TRBD1|TRBJ1-2|.
CASNPKGQGVRGYTF
TGTGCCAGCAATCCCAAGGGACAGGGGGTACGAGGCTACACCTTC
>21|TRBV5-1|TRBD1|TRBJ1-5|.
CASSLVLPYEGQPYSNQPQHF
TGCGCCAGCAGCTTGGTTTTACCCTATGAGGGACAGCCTTATAGCAATCAGCCCCAGCATTTT